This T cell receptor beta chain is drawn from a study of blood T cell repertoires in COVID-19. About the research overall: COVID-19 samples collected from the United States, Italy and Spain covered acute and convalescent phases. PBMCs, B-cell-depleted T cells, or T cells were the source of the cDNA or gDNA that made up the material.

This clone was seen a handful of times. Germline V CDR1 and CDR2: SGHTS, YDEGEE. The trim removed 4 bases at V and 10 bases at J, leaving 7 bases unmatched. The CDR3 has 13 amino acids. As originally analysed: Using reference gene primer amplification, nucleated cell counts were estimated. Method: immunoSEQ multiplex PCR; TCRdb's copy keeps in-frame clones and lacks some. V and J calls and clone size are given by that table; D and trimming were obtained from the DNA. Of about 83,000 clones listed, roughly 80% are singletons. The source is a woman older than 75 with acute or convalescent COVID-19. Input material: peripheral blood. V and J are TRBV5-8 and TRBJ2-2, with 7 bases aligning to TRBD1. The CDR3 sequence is CASSVGTDEELFF. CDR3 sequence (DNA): TGTGCCAGCAGCGTCGGGACAGACGAGGAGCTGTTTTTT.